This record looks at one T cell receptor beta chain sequence and its context. Its antigen is as yet unknown. This sample was included in a study of human T cells and chemical hapten exposure. Study-level findings and limits: Relative to controls, expanded TCRs formed significantly more large CDR3 similarity clusters.

Specified time point: pre-sensitization, week 0. The treatment is: therapeutic diphenylcyclopropenone sensitization with weekly scalp DPC. Suited to DPC and affected by alopecia, the donors ranged from 18 to 70 years old. Total RNA was isolated from whole blood that had not been fractionated. Individual cDNA molecules received unique molecular identifiers in the library. Via MiXCR, TCRdb re-called the RACE reads, giving one row per CDR3 protein. Among more than 100,000 distinct CDR3 sequences listed, approximately 12% were seen once. Germline CDR1 and CDR2: SEHNR and FQNEAQ (reference sequence). The CDR3 loop spans 16 amino acids. J was trimmed by 0 bases and V by 4 bases; bases with no gene match: 3.

The TCR sequence derives from a woman younger than 35 with alopecia areata. Some clones in this sample may be carry-over from other donors' samples. V is TRBV7-9 and J is TRBJ2-5, with 12 bases that match TRBD2. This specimen consisted of whole blood, obtained in connection with sensitization to the hapten diphenylcyclopropenone (DPC). The CDR3 protein is CASSSRTSGDQETQYF. CDR3 nucleotide sequence: TGTGCCAGCAGCTCCCGGACTAGCGGGGACCAAGAGACCCAGTACTTC.